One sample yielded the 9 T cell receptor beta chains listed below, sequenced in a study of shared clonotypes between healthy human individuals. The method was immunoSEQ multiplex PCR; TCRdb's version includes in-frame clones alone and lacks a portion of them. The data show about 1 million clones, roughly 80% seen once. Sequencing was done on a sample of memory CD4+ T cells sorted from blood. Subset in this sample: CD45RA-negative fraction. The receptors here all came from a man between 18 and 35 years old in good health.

The CDR3 sequence is CASSQVDRGEGYTF. DNA of the CDR3: TGTGCCAGCAGCCAGGTGGACAGGGGCGAAGGCTACACCTTC. The chain combines TRBV4-2 with TRBJ1-2; the match to TRBD1 covers 9 bases. Germline V lookup: CDR1 LGHNA, CDR2 YNFKEQ. J was trimmed by 8 bases and V by 3 bases; bases with no gene match: 7. CDR3 size: 14 residues.

CDR3 protein: CAGPGNTGELFF. The CDR3 nucleotides read TGTGCCGGACCGGGGAACACCGGGGAGCTGTTTTTT. The chain has TRBV6-5 and TRBJ2-2; no reliable D call. V shed 11 bases and J shed 1 base, with 8 bases lying between them. CDR3 length: 12 residues. Germline CDR1 and CDR2: MNHEY and SVGAGI.

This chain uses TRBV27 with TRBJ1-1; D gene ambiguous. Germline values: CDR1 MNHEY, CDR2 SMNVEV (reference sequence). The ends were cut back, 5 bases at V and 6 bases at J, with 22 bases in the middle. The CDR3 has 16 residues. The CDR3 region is CASSPTPRWGRAEAFF. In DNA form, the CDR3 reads TGTGCCAGCAGTCCGACCCCCAGATGGGGAAGGGCTGAAGCTTTCTTT.

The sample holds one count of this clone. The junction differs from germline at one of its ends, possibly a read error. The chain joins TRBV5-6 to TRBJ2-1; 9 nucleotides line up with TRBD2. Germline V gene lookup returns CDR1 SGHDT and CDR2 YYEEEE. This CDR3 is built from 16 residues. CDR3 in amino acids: CASNLGTSSSYNEQFF. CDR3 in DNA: TGTGCCAGCAACTTGGGGACTAGCAGCTCCTACAATGAGCAGTTCTTC.

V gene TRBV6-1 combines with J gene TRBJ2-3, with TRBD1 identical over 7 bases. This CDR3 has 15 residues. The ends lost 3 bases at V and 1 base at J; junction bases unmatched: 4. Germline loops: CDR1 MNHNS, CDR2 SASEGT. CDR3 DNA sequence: TGTGCCAGCAGTGACTCGACAGGGCGCACAGATACGCAGTATTTT. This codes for CASSDSTGRTDTQYF.

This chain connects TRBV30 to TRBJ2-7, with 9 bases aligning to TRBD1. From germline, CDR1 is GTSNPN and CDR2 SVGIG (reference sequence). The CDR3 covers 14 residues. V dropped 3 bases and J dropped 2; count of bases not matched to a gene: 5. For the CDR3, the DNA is TGTGCCTGGAGCCCCGGACAGGGGCCCTACGAGCAGTACTTC. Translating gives CAWSPGQGPYEQYF.

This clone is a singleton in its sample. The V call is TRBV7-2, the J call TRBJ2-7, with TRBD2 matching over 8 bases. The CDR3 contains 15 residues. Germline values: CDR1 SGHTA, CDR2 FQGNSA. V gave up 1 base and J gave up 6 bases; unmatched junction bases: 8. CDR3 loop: CASSLEAGVRGEQYF. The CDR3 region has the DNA TGTGCCAGCAGCTTAGAAGCGGGAGTAAGGGGCGAGCAGTACTTC.

CDR3 protein: CAGLARGLPNQPQHF. DNA of the CDR3: TGCGCCGGATTAGCACGGGGGCTCCCAAATCAGCCCCAGCATTTT. The V and J genes are TRBV23-1 and TRBJ1-5; D possibly corresponds to TRBD1 (6 bases). TRBV23-1 is designated an ORF whose function remains uncertain. Trimming took off 11 bases at V and 4 bases at J, with 21 bases between the two ends. The CDR3 is 15 amino acids.

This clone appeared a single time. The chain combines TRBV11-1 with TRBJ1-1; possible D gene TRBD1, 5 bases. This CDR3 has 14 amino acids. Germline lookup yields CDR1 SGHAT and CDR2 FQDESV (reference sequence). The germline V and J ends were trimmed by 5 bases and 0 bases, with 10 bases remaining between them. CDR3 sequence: CASSPGHMNTEAFF. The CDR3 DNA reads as TGTGCCAGCAGCCCTGGACACATGAACACTGAAGCTTTCTTT.